These 17 T cell receptor beta chains were sequenced from one sample in a study of blood T cells in healthy people across ages. Sample-barcoded 5' priming and a J-beta primer mix drove a second PCR of roughly 7 to 11 cycles. TCRdb reprocessed the 5' RACE reads with MiXCR, giving one entry per CDR3 protein. The profile shows roughly 860,000 distinct CDR3 sequences, roughly 60% of them singletons. The sequencing input was blood. Source of these receptors: a man under 40 in good health.

The gene calls are TRBV5-5 and TRBJ1-2; D unresolved. Trimming took off 5 bases at V and 4 bases at J, with 12 bases between the two ends. Germline V lookup: CDR1 SGHKS, CDR2 YYEKEE (reference sequence). The CDR3 runs 13 residues. The CDR3 sequence is CASRSGVGYGYTF. CDR3 coding DNA: TGTGCCAGCAGGTCGGGCGTGGGCTATGGCTACACCTTC. Supplemented by reference TRBV5-5 and TRBJ1-2, the full variable domain reads DAGVTQSPTHLIKTRGQQVTLRCSPISGHKSVSWYQQVLGQGPQFIFQYYEKEERGRGNFPDRFSARQFPNYSSELNVNALLLGDSALYLCASRSGVGYGYTFGSGTRLTVV.

The V and J genes are TRBV10-3 and TRBJ1-1, with no clear D. The CDR3 covers 14 residues. V lost 6 bases and J lost 1, with 12 bases in between. Germline V gene lookup returns CDR1 ENHRY and CDR2 SYGVKD. For the CDR3, the DNA is TGTGCCATCAGCCCCTCGGGCCCGAACACTGAAGCTTTCTTT. Its protein product is CAISPSGPNTEAFF.

V gene TRBV7-3 combines with J gene TRBJ2-4; TRBD1 is a possible D gene (5 bases). Germline V CDR1 and CDR2: SGHTA, FQGTGA. The V and J ends lost 5 bases and 1 base respectively, with 15 bases between them. The CDR3 contains 16 residues. CDR3 residues: CASSQAPTAAKNIQYF. In DNA form, the CDR3 reads TGTGCCAGCAGCCAAGCCCCGACAGCCGCCAAAAACATTCAGTACTTC.

J is TRBJ2-7 and V is TRBV7-2; possibly TRBD1 or TRBD2 for D (5 bases each). Trimming took off 4 bases at V and 0 bases at J, with 13 bases between the two ends. The CDR3 length is 15 residues. Germline V gives CDR1 SGHTA, CDR2 FQGNSA. The chain's CDR3 is CASSWGTYSSYEQYF. DNA of the CDR3: TGTGCCAGCAGCTGGGGGACGTATAGCTCCTACGAGCAGTACTTC.

The V and J genes are TRBV24-1 and TRBJ2-1; D is unresolved. Germline assignment: CDR1 KGHDR and CDR2 SFDVKD. The CDR3 is 11 residues long. V dropped 8 bases and J dropped 3 bases, with 4 bases sitting between them. In nucleotides, the CDR3 is TGTGCCACCACCTACTACAATGAGCAGTTCTTC. As protein: CATTYYNEQFF.

The chain couples TRBV3-1 to TRBJ2-3, with D maybe TRBD1 (6 bases). This CDR3 has 14 residues. CDR1 LGHDT and CDR2 YNNKEL come from the germline V gene (reference sequence). The V end lost 2 bases, the J end lost 7 bases, and 13 bases lay between the germline ends. As DNA, the CDR3 is TGTGCCAGCAGCCAACGTACTGGGGGCTATACGCAGTATTTT. It translates to CASSQRTGGYTQYF.

The genes are TRBV7-9 and TRBJ2-1, with a weak D call TRBD1 (5 bases). The CDR3 has 13 amino acids. CDR1 SEHNR and CDR2 FQNEAQ come from the germline V gene (reference sequence). With 5 bases removed from V and 8 bases from J, the gap between germline ends came to 13 bases. The CDR3, as DNA: TGTGCCAGCAGCAGGGGCCCGACGGATGAGCAGTTCTTC. As protein: CASSRGPTDEQFF.

The rearrangement uses TRBV7-3 and TRBJ2-4, with D unresolved. This CDR3 contains 21 residues. Trimming took off 1 base at V and 0 bases at J, with 25 bases between the two ends. Germline CDR1 SGHTA, CDR2 FQGTGA. In DNA form, the CDR3 reads TGTGCCAGCAGCTTAATAATCCTGGGTGTCGGAGCCAGAGTAGCCAAAAACATTCAGTACTTC. It specifies CASSLIILGVGARVAKNIQYF.

This chain joins TRBV3-1 and TRBJ2-4, with D possibly being TRBD2 (5 bases). The V end was cut by 1 base, the J end by 1 base, with 20 bases between. Germline CDR1 and CDR2: LGHDT and YNNKEL (reference sequence). CDR3 length: 19 residues. The CDR3 coding sequence is TGTGCCAGCAGCCAAGGGAGTGGAGGTGCGGCTAAGGCCAAAAACATTCAGTACTTC. It translates to CASSQGSGGAAKAKNIQYF. The full variable domain, rest sourced from reference TRBV3-1 and TRBJ2-4, is DTAVSQTPKYLVTQMGNDKSIKCEQNLGHDTMYWYKQDSKKFLKIMFSYNNKELIINETVPNRFSPKSPDKAHLNLHINSLELGDSAVYFCASSQGSGGAAKAKNIQYFGAGTRLSVL.

The chain has TRBV11-3 and TRBJ2-1; tentative D call: TRBD2 (5 bases). CDR1 is SGHNT and CDR2 is YENEEA in the germline V gene. The CDR3 sequence is 13 residues long. V was cut by 3 bases and J by 9 bases, with 12 bases left in between. This CDR3 reads CASSFLTSGEQFF. The CDR3 region has the DNA TGTGCCAGCAGCTTCCTGACAAGCGGTGAGCAGTTCTTC.

About this clonotype itself: A read error may account for a junction end that differs from germline. This chain connects TRBV3-1 to TRBJ2-5; TRBD2 matches at 9 bases. Germline V gives CDR1 LGHDT, CDR2 YNNKEL (reference sequence). The CDR3 contains 15 residues. In nucleotides, the CDR3 is TGTGCCAGCAGCCACTCGACTAGCGGACAAGAGGCCCAGTACTTC. It codes for CASSHSTSGQEAQYF.

The rearrangement uses TRBV13 and TRBJ2-5; 7 bases align to TRBD1. Matching the DNA end better, TRBJ2-7 makes the J call doubtful. The CDR3 extends over 14 amino acids. CDR1 PRHDT and CDR2 FYEKMQ come from the germline V gene (reference sequence). CDR3 sequence (DNA): TGTGCCAGCAGCTCCAATGACAGGGACTACGAGCAGTACTTC. Amino acid sequence: CASSSNDRDYEQYF.

This chain uses TRBV7-9 with TRBJ2-7, with 8 positions matching TRBD1. V trimming: 5 bases; J trimming: 4 bases; junction bases outside the gene matches: 10. Germline CDR1 reads SEHNR; CDR2 reads FQNEAQ (reference sequence). The CDR3 extends over 15 amino acids. The CDR3 DNA sequence: TGTGCCAGCAGCGCCTACCGGGACAGGCGGTACGAGCAGTACTTC. This encodes CASSAYRDRRYEQYF.

This chain uses TRBV28 with TRBJ2-7; unclear D gene. V dropped 6 bases and J dropped 6 bases, with 18 bases sitting between them. CDR3 length: 14 residues. The germline gives CDR1 MDHEN, CDR2 SYDVKM. CDR3 in DNA: TGTGCCAGCAGCCCCCCCGTTGGCTGGACCGAGCAGTACTTC. As protein: CASSPPVGWTEQYF. Complete variable domain (other parts from reference TRBV28 and TRBJ2-7): DVKVTQSSRYLVKRTGEKVFLECVQDMDHENMFWYRQDPGLGLRLIYFSYDVKMKEKGDIPEGYSVSREKKERFSLILESASTNQTSMYLCASSPPVGWTEQYFGPGTRLTVT.

The V call is TRBV13, the J call TRBJ1-2; D remains ambiguous. The CDR3 is 12 amino acids. Germline V CDR1 and CDR2: PRHDT, FYEKMQ (reference sequence). Trimming removed 4 bases from V and 4 bases from J, with 7 bases in between. The DNA for the CDR3 is TGTGCCAGCAGCTCCCGGAGCTATGGCTACACCTTC. Amino acid sequence: CASSSRSYGYTF.

The chain recombines TRBV28 with TRBJ1-4, with D tentatively TRBD1 (6 bases). This CDR3 has 14 amino acids. The V end lost 6 bases, the J end lost 8 bases, and 16 bases lay between the germline ends. Germline assignment: CDR1 MDHEN and CDR2 SYDVKM. CDR3 DNA sequence: TGTGCCAGCAGGCCAACAGGGTTTCAAGAAAAACTGTTTTTT. It specifies CASRPTGFQEKLFF.

CDR3 nucleotides: TGTGCCAGTGCTGTGGGTAACAATGAGCAGTTCTTC. It translates to CASAVGNNEQFF. The chain is built from TRBV7-9 and TRBJ2-1; no clear D gene. CDR3 size: 12 residues. Trimming removed 9 bases at V and 5 bases at J, with 11 bases between. Germline V lookup: CDR1 SEHNR, CDR2 FQNEAQ (reference sequence).